The 30 T cell receptor beta chains reported below all come from one sample, sequenced in a study of circulating CD8 cells and anti-PD-1 response in melanoma. Using about 15 ng of total RNA, TCR libraries were made with the QIAseq Immune Repertoire TCR panel. One entry per CDR3 protein results from TCRdb running MiXCR on the reads. The table records roughly 500 distinct CDR3 sequences, roughly 9.2% of them present only once. Live CD3+CD8+TCRalphabeta+ cells were sorted into four subsets by PD-1 and/or TIGIT. The starting material was CD8+ T cells from PBMCs, obtained at baseline or after one month of anti-PD-1 therapy (not recorded which). These receptors originate from a human donor with melanoma.

This clonotype appeared a few times. The chain is built from TRBV28 and TRBJ1-5, with 7 bases that match TRBD1. Germline values: CDR1 MDHEN, CDR2 SYDVKM. The CDR3 length is 15 residues. The J segment lost 3 bases and the V segment lost 3 bases, leaving 5 bases of the junction unmatched. The DNA for the CDR3 is TGTGCCAGCAGTTTCGGGACAGAAATCAATCAGCCCCAGCATTTT. Translating gives CASSFGTEINQPQHF.

This clonotype was counted between two and nine times. V and J are TRBV7-8 and TRBJ2-3, with 10 nucleotides matching TRBD2. V shed 5 bases, J shed 4 bases, and the junction held 18 bases outside the gene matches. Per the germline V gene, CDR1 is SGHVS and CDR2 is FQNEAQ. The CDR3 spans 19 residues. CDR3 DNA sequence: TGTGCCAGCAGCCGATTCAAGCGGGGGGGTCTGGGTCCCGCAGATACGCAGTATTTT. The encoded protein is CASSRFKRGGLGPADTQYF.

This clonotype was found a few times. The V gene is TRBV28, the J gene TRBJ2-3, with 7 nucleotides matching TRBD2. Germline V CDR1 and CDR2: MDHEN, SYDVKM. CDR3 length: 16 residues. The trim removed 2 bases at V and 0 bases at J, leaving 5 bases unmatched. CDR3 nucleotides: TGTGCCAGCAGTTTAGAGGGACTACTAAGCACAGATACGCAGTATTTT. Encoded protein: CASSLEGLLSTDTQYF.

The gene calls are TRBV20-1 and TRBJ2-7; 8 bases fit TRBD1. Germline CDR1 is DFQATT and CDR2 is SNEGSKA (reference sequence). The CDR3 has 13 residues. V dropped 8 bases and J dropped 6; count of bases not matched to a gene: 12. In nucleotides, the CDR3 is TGCAGTAGCAGGGGGCCCCTTAGCCTCGAGCAGTACTTC. Amino acids: CSSRGPLSLEQYF.

This clonotype was recorded a few times. The chain employs TRBV5-4 and TRBJ2-3, with TRBD2 matching over 7 bases. The CDR3 is 15 amino acids. V gave up 2 bases and J gave up 6 bases; unmatched junction bases: 9. Germline-derived CDR1 and CDR2 are SGHNT and YYREEE (reference sequence). The CDR3 sequence: CASSFGGGAQDTQYF. CDR3 nucleotides: TGTGCCAGCAGCTTCGGCGGGGGAGCCCAGGATACGCAGTATTTT.

Remarks on this clonotype: A much more abundant neighbour one base away suggests this may be a read error. The chain links TRBV7-2 to TRBJ2-5; D possibly corresponds to TRBD2 (5 bases). The CDR3 runs 16 residues. Germline lookup yields CDR1 SGHTA and CDR2 FQGNSA. V was cut by 1 base and J by 9 bases, with 21 bases left in between. CDR3 in amino acids: CASSLVGGGLLEAQYF. The CDR3 DNA follows: TGTGCCAGCAGCTTAGTCGGCGGCGGGCTTCTGGAGGCCCAGTACTTC.

By share of the sample, this clonotype is large. This chain connects TRBV27 to TRBJ1-2, with TRBD1 as a possible D gene (6 bases). V lost 0 bases and J lost 5, with 10 bases in between. CDR1 is MNHEY, CDR2 SMNVEV, per germline (reference sequence). This CDR3 is built from 14 residues. CDR3 sequence: CASSLSTGNYGYTF. The CDR3 region has the DNA TGTGCCAGCAGTTTATCCACAGGGAATTATGGCTACACCTTC.

This clonotype was detected only a few times. The conserved phenylalanine or tryptophan is not found at the CDR3 terminus, so this likely reflects a read error. V usage is TRBV19 and J usage is TRBJ2-7; 7 bases map to TRBD1. The CDR3 contains 13 residues. Germline CDR1 reads LNHDA; CDR2 reads SQIVND (reference sequence). The CDR3 spells CAGSLTGIYEQYL. The DNA of the CDR3 is TGTGCCGGTAGTTTGACAGGGATCTACGAGCAGTACCTC.

This clonotype is medium-sized by share. This chain links TRBV19 with TRBJ1-1; D is possibly TRBD1 (5 bases). The CDR3 contains 14 residues. Per the germline V gene, CDR1 is LNHDA and CDR2 is SQIVND (reference sequence). The V and J ends lost 6 bases and 4 bases respectively, with 15 bases between them. Written as DNA, the CDR3 is TGTGCCAGTAGCCTAGGGGAGACGGGCACTGAAGCTTTCTTT. Translation: CASSLGETGTEAFF.

By sample fraction, this clonotype is large. V is TRBV27 and J is TRBJ2-7, with 8 bases matching TRBD2. Germline trimming cut 4 bases from V and 4 bases from J; bases unmatched to any gene: 9. The CDR3 is 15 amino acids. Germline-derived CDR1 and CDR2 are MNHEY and SMNVEV (reference sequence). The CDR3 is CASSSPGTRDYEQYF. The CDR3 bases are TGTGCCAGCAGTTCCCCCGGGACTAGAGATTACGAGCAGTACTTC.

This rearrangement joins TRBV28 to TRBJ2-7, with unresolved D. The CDR3 has 12 residues. V lost 3 bases and J lost 6, with 9 bases in between. CDR1 and CDR2 (germline): MDHEN, SYDVKM. The CDR3 here is CASSFSTAEQYF. In nucleotides, the CDR3 is TGTGCCAGCAGTTTTTCGACGGCCGAGCAGTACTTC.

This clonotype is large within its sample. The chain recombines TRBV4-2 with TRBJ2-1; D is ambiguous. The germline V gene encodes CDR1 LGHNA and CDR2 YNFKEQ. CDR3 length: 14 amino acids. Between the trimmed V and J ends, which lost 2 bases and 12 bases, there was a span of 17 bases. CDR3 protein: CASSQTLGPGAQFF. DNA for the CDR3: TGTGCCAGCAGCCAAACTTTGGGTCCCGGTGCGCAGTTCTTC.

Judged by abundance, this clonotype is medium-sized. This chain connects TRBV28 to TRBJ2-7; tentatively, D is TRBD1 (6 bases). Trimming cost V 4 bases and J 4 bases, with 14 bases left between them. Per germline, CDR1 MDHEN and CDR2 SYDVKM. The CDR3 runs to 14 residues. CDR3 protein: CASSSSQGPYEQYF. The CDR3 DNA follows: TGTGCCAGCAGTTCATCCCAGGGGCCTTACGAGCAGTACTTC.

This clonotype ranks as large. V usage is TRBV11-2 and J usage is TRBJ2-7, with a weak D call TRBD1 (5 bases). Germline V gene data show CDR1 as SGHAT and CDR2 as FQNNGV. There are 13 residues in the CDR3. V was trimmed by 1 base and J by 3 bases, leaving 7 bases between them. CDR3 region: CASSLGQLYEQYF. The DNA of the CDR3 is TGTGCCAGCAGCTTAGGACAGCTCTACGAGCAGTACTTC.

Of note for this clonotype: Just one base apart from a much larger clone, this may be a read error. V usage is TRBV19 and J usage is TRBJ2-1; 11 bases are a match to TRBD2. The CDR3 runs to 15 residues. In germline, CDR1 is LNHDA, CDR2 SQIVND (reference sequence). Trimming at V came to 4 bases and at J to 2 bases, leaving 1 base not matched to a gene. DNA for the CDR3: TGTGCCAGTAGTAAGACTAGCGGGACCTACAATGAGCAGTTCTTC. Translated: CASSKTSGTYNEQFF.

Relative to its sample, this clonotype is medium-sized. The chain carries TRBV20-1 and TRBJ2-7; 8 nucleotides match TRBD2. This CDR3 has 15 residues. Losses at the gene ends were 2 bases for V and 0 bases for J; bases not matched to a gene: 6. CDR1 is DFQATT, CDR2 SNEGSKA, per germline (reference sequence). CDR3 sequence: CSARQRSGGSYEQYF. In DNA form, the CDR3 reads TGCAGTGCTAGACAGAGGAGCGGGGGCTCCTACGAGCAGTACTTC.

This clonotype qualifies as large. This chain connects TRBV27 to TRBJ1-5, with D uncertain. The CDR3 has 13 amino acids. The germline V and J ends were trimmed by 4 bases and 3 bases, with 7 bases remaining between them. The germline gives CDR1 MNHEY, CDR2 SMNVEV (reference sequence). This CDR3 is CASSSGYNQPQHF. The CDR3 nucleotides are TGTGCCAGCAGTTCAGGATACAATCAGCCCCAGCATTTT.

With regard to this clonotype: Given a much more abundant clone one base away, this may be a read error. The chain carries TRBV28 and TRBJ2-7; D is undetermined. The CDR3 is 13 amino acids. Germline loops: CDR1 MDHEN, CDR2 SYDVKM. The CDR3: CASNFDRYYGQYF. The CDR3 coding sequence is TGTGCCTCCAACTTCGATAGGTACTACGGGCAGTACTTC.

By sample share, this clonotype is large. The V call is TRBV6-1, the J call TRBJ2-1; D is ambiguous. The germline gives CDR1 MNHNS, CDR2 SASEGT. The CDR3 extends over 12 amino acids. V dropped 8 bases and J dropped 5 bases, with 10 bases sitting between them. CDR3 protein: CASGHLNNEQFF. As DNA, the CDR3 is TGTGCCAGCGGGCACCTGAACAATGAGCAGTTCTTC.

By proportion, this clonotype is large. The chain uses TRBV7-2 and TRBJ2-7; D possibly corresponds to TRBD1 (5 bases). V was pared by 1 base and J by 6 bases, with 16 bases between. There are 15 residues in the CDR3. Looked up from germline, CDR1 is SGHTA and CDR2 is FQGNSA. DNA for the CDR3: TGTGCCAGCAGCTTAGAGCTTACAGGCTGGGTCGAGCAGTACTTC. It yields the protein CASSLELTGWVEQYF.

The gene calls are TRBV27 and TRBJ2-7; 7 bases map to TRBD1. Germline V gene lookup returns CDR1 MNHEY and CDR2 SMNVEV (reference sequence). Losses at the gene ends were 6 bases for V and 3 bases for J; bases not matched to a gene: 14. The CDR3 covers 16 residues. The CDR3 nucleotides are TGTGCCAGCAGCCCCAGCCCCGGGACAGCTTTCTACGAGCAGTACTTC. It yields the protein CASSPSPGTAFYEQYF.

This clonotype was seen a few times. V usage is TRBV18 and J usage is TRBJ2-7, with D perhaps matching TRBD2 (7 bases). The germline V gene has CDR1 KGHSH and CDR2 LQKENI. V gave up 2 bases and J gave up 2 bases, with 13 bases separating them. The CDR3 has 15 residues. CDR3 region: CASSPRRGATYEQYF. The CDR3 region has the DNA TGTGCCAGCTCACCAAGACGGGGGGCCACCTACGAGCAGTACTTC.

This clonotype has just a few counts. This chain links TRBV6-6 with TRBJ1-6, with unresolved D. V was shortened by 4 bases and J by 8 bases, with 12 bases between the two germline ends. This CDR3 region has 14 residues. Germline V gene lookup returns CDR1 MNHNY and CDR2 SVGAGI (reference sequence). The CDR3 here is CASSLGRVDSPLHF. For the CDR3, the DNA is TGTGCCAGCAGTTTAGGACGGGTTGATTCACCCCTCCACTTT.

There are a few counts of this clonotype. V is TRBV6-5 and J is TRBJ2-3; 7 bases agree with TRBD2. The length of the CDR3 is 17 residues. The J segment lost 0 bases and the V segment lost 4 bases, leaving 10 bases of the junction unmatched. Germline loops: CDR1 MNHEY, CDR2 SVGAGI. In DNA, the CDR3 is TGTGCCAGCAGTTCCGGCGGGGGTATCCGGAGCACAGATACGCAGTATTTT. Amino acid sequence: CASSSGGGIRSTDTQYF.

By share, this clonotype counts as large. V and J are TRBV19 and TRBJ2-1; D uncertain. Germline V gene sequence: CDR1 LNHDA, CDR2 SQIVND (reference sequence). CDR3 length equals 11 residues. V lost 10 bases to trimming and J lost 10 bases, with 14 bases between them. The CDR3 DNA is TGTGCCACCGGGTTCGCTCAAGAGCAGTTCTTC. It is translated as CATGFAQEQFF. The full variable domain, rest sourced from reference TRBV19 and TRBJ2-1, is DGGITQSPKYLFRKEGQNVTLSCEQNLNHDAMYWYRQDPGQGLRLIYYSQIVNDFQKGDIAEGYSVSREKKESFPLTVTSAQKNPTAFYLCATGFAQEQFFGPGTRLTVL.

This clonotype is categorized as medium-sized. The chain carries TRBV19 and TRBJ2-1; 8 bases are a match to TRBD2. Unmatched junction bases numbered 10, after V lost 6 bases and J lost 3 bases. CDR1 and CDR2 (germline): LNHDA, SQIVND (reference sequence). The CDR3 consists of 16 residues. The CDR3 region is CASSTSGNTLYNEQFF. The CDR3, as DNA: TGTGCCAGTAGCACTAGCGGCAATACTCTCTACAATGAGCAGTTCTTC.

By sample share, this clonotype is large. The CDR3 DNA reads TGTGCCAGCAGTTTGACAGCGTTTTACGAGCAGTACTTC. This encodes CASSLTAFYEQYF. This sequence joins TRBV27 and TRBJ2-7, with D perhaps matching TRBD1 (5 bases). The CDR3 loop spans 13 amino acids. The germline gives CDR1 MNHEY, CDR2 SMNVEV (reference sequence). Trimming shortened V by 3 bases and J by 4 bases, and 10 bases separated the two germline ends.

This clonotype is large. The gene calls are TRBV27 and TRBJ1-4; tentatively, D is TRBD1 (5 bases). CDR1 and CDR2 (germline): MNHEY, SMNVEV (reference sequence). V was shortened by 3 bases and J by 4 bases, with 9 bases between the two germline ends. The CDR3 consists of 14 residues. The CDR3 region is CASSLLRGNEKLFF. The CDR3 DNA is TGTGCCAGCAGTTTGTTGAGGGGTAATGAAAAACTGTTTTTT.

This clonotype is labeled as medium-sized. This sequence joins TRBV7-8 and TRBJ1-2, with D possibly TRBD1 on 5 matching bases. Germline V lookup: CDR1 SGHVS, CDR2 FQNEAQ. Trimming stripped 1 base from V and 2 bases from J, with 14 bases between. This CDR3 has 16 amino acids. Written as DNA, the CDR3 is TGTGCCAGCAGCTTAGGCCCCAGGGATCCAAACTATGGCTACACCTTC. Residues: CASSLGPRDPNYGYTF.

In its sample, this clonotype is medium-sized. The V and J genes are TRBV7-3 and TRBJ2-1, with 9 bases aligning to TRBD1. This CDR3 is 15 amino acids long. CDR1 is SGHTA, CDR2 FQGTGA, per germline. J gave up 7 bases and V 6 bases, and 10 bases lay outside the gene matches. CDR3: CASSSHGQGLNEQFF. CDR3 DNA sequence: TGTGCCAGCAGTTCCCACGGACAGGGGCTGAATGAGCAGTTCTTC.